This T cell receptor beta chain came from a study of T cells in Graves' hyperthyroidism and ophthalmopathy. Study-wide results and caveats: Ophthalmopathy prediction by the model preceded onset by a median roughly 6 months. A 13 V-J model separated ophthalmopathy from stable hyperthyroidism.

Note on this clonotype: The target antigen is unknown.

TCR beta CDR3 sequences were amplified from RNA transcripts. HTBI primers were used for first-round RT-PCR of the TCR CDR3. TCRdb itself ran the multiplex PCR reads through MiXCR, one entry per CDR3 protein. The table includes under 300,000 distinct CDR3 sequences, about 13% detected once. This CDR3 comprises 17 residues. From germline, CDR1 is KGHSH and CDR2 LQKENI. Trimming took 5 bases from V and 1 from J; bases not matched to a gene: 11. The receptor comes from a woman in her thirties or forties with Graves' hyperthyroidism. Material: blood. The V call is TRBV18, the J call TRBJ2-5; 9 bases line up with TRBD1. CDR3 in DNA: TGTGCCAGCTCATCCGTCACAGGGGGCCTCGGCCAAGAGACCCAGTACTTC. The encoded protein is CASSSVTGGLGQETQYF.